What follows describes a single T cell receptor (beta chain). Its specificity is not known. MiXCR was run by TCRdb on the 5' RACE reads, yielding one entry per CDR3 protein. The data contain about 59,000 distinct CDR3 sequences, 13% of them singletons. This entry comes from a study of early T cells in non-severe SARS-CoV-2 infection. With 3 bases removed from V and 4 bases from J, the gap between germline ends came to 7 bases. This CDR3 contains 12 residues. Study-level findings and limits: The study's VDJdb matching favored anti-spike CD8 responses and missed private and CD4 specificities.

This specimen consisted of whole blood, obtained at baseline. This receptor was identified in an adult who was a healthcare worker with PCR-confirmed SARS-CoV-2 infection or an uninfected control (not recorded which). The chain combines TRBV12-3 or TRBV12-4 with TRBJ2-7; no definite D call. The CDR3 reads CASSFTAYEQYF. Written as DNA, the CDR3 is TGTGCCAGCAGTTTCACCGCGTACGAGCAGTACTTC.